These 25 T cell receptor beta chains were sequenced from one sample in a study of blood T cell repertoires in COVID-19 (dated by TCRdb to about 2020). The protocol used for the library was the immunoSEQ multiplex PCR assay. TCRdb holds this immuneACCESS table with in-frame rearrangements only. Some clones are missing; in checked studies, unresolved V genes explain under half, and the rest has no known cause. This sample holds around 500,000 clones; about 88% were observed only once. The leading ten clones occupy around 7.9% of the sample. Sequences were obtained from PBMCs or T cells enriched from blood (not recorded which). These receptors all come from a woman aged 55-70 years who had recovered from COVID-19.

The CDR3 DNA sequence: TGTGCCAGCAGCCAAGTTCCCGGGACACCCGGGGAGCTGTTTTTT. Translated, it gives CASSQVPGTPGELFF. The chain has TRBV14 and TRBJ2-2, with D possibly TRBD1 on 6 matching bases. V was cut by 1 base and J by 6 bases, with 12 bases left in between. This CDR3 has 15 residues. CDR1 is SGHDN, CDR2 FVKESK, per germline.

This rearrangement joins TRBV9 to TRBJ2-3, with 9 bases that match TRBD2. The CDR3 covers 15 residues. Germline loops: CDR1 SGDLS, CDR2 YYNGEE. V lost 6 bases to trimming and J lost 2 bases; unmatched junction nucleotides: 7. The CDR3 is CASTVSGGPTDTQYF. The CDR3 bases are TGTGCCAGCACCGTGAGCGGGGGGCCCACAGATACGCAGTATTTT.

The chain couples TRBV9 to TRBJ2-7; 7 bases map to TRBD2. The CDR3 is 13 residues long. Germline V CDR1 and CDR2: SGDLS, YYNGEE. The V and J ends lost 1 base and 7 bases, in that order; junction bases with no gene match: 5. CDR3 bases: TGTGCCAGCAGCGTAAGGGGAGCGGGGGAGCAGTACGTC. This gives the protein CASSVRGAGEQYV.

The chain recombines TRBV2 with TRBJ2-7; D is perhaps TRBD1 (6 bases). Trimming left V 5 bases short and J 2 bases short, with 16 bases between. CDR1 is SNHLY and CDR2 is FYNNEI in the germline V gene. This CDR3 contains 15 residues. Written as DNA, the CDR3 is TGTGCCAGCAGTCTCAGGACAGTTACCCCCTACGAGCAGTACGTC. Translated, it gives CASSLRTVTPYEQYV.

The chain links TRBV5-1 to TRBJ1-1; 7 bases agree with TRBD1. This CDR3 has 13 residues. V gave up 3 bases and J gave up 7 bases; unmatched junction bases: 6. CDR1 SGHRS and CDR2 YFSETQ come from the germline V gene. This CDR3 is CASSWGQPGEAFF. CDR3 nucleotide sequence: TGCGCCAGCAGCTGGGGACAGCCCGGTGAAGCTTTCTTT.

The J gene is TRBJ1-2, the V gene TRBV28; 7 bases agree with TRBD1. The CDR3 spans 12 residues. Trimming cost V 4 bases and J 4 bases; bases outside gene matches: 0. Germline CDR1 reads MDHEN; CDR2 reads SYDVKM. The CDR3 is CASSYRGYGYTF. Here the CDR3 DNA reads TGTGCCAGCAGTTACAGGGGCTATGGCTACACCTTC.

V and J are TRBV11-2 and TRBJ1-3; the D gene is possibly TRBD1 (5 bases). The CDR3 runs 15 residues. Per germline, CDR1 SGHAT and CDR2 FQNNGV. The V and J ends lost 3 bases and 0 bases respectively, with 9 bases between them. CDR3 bases: TGTGCCAGCAGCTTCTCCGGGGGCTCTGGAAACACCATATATTTT. Amino acids: CASSFSGGSGNTIYF.

This chain connects TRBV2 to TRBJ2-4; TRBD1 matches at 9 bases. CDR3 size: 16 residues. The ends lost 8 bases at V and 0 bases at J; junction bases unmatched: 8. Germline V CDR1 and CDR2: SNHLY, FYNNEI. This CDR3 reads CASQGDRAIAKNIQYF. CDR3 DNA: TGTGCCAGCCAAGGGGACAGGGCAATAGCCAAAAACATTCAGTACTTC.

The chain recombines TRBV7-2 with TRBJ2-1; D might be TRBD2 (5 bases). Trimming stripped 5 bases from V and 10 bases from J, with 18 bases between. This CDR3 spans 14 amino acids. CDR1 and CDR2 from the germline V gene are SGHTA and FQGNSA. CDR3: CASSPSGISGEQFF. The CDR3 DNA reads as TGTGCCAGCAGCCCCTCCGGGATATCGGGAGAGCAGTTCTTC.

The genes are TRBV4-1 and TRBJ1-6; maybe TRBD1 (6 bases). Looked up from germline, CDR1 is MGHRA and CDR2 is YSYEKL. This CDR3 is built from 15 residues. Trimming took 0 bases from V and 10 from J, leaving 13 bases between them. CDR3 in amino acids: CASSQDQGLKSPLHF. CDR3 coding DNA: TGCGCCAGCAGCCAAGATCAGGGGCTCAAATCACCCCTCCACTTT.

The CDR3 DNA reads TGTGCCAGCAGCCAAGATCAGCGACAGGGGGTGGACTACACCTTC. As protein: CASSQDQRQGVDYTF. V is TRBV14 and J is TRBJ1-2; 9 bases fit TRBD1. CDR3 length: 15 amino acids. Looked up from germline, CDR1 is SGHDN and CDR2 is FVKESK. The junction had 9 bases not matched to a gene; V was cut back by 0 bases and J by 10 bases.

Concerning this clone itself: A junction boundary mismatches the germline segment, possibly from a read error. The rearrangement links TRBV19 to TRBJ1-5; 7 bases match TRBD1. CDR3 size: 17 residues. Germline V gene lookup returns CDR1 LNHDA and CDR2 SQIVND (reference sequence). The CDR3 bases are TGTGCCAGTAGTTTAGACAGGGATGGCGCGGGCAATCAGCCCCAGCATTTT. It codes for CASSLDRDGAGNQPQHF.

The J gene is TRBJ1-2, the V gene TRBV5-1, with D possibly TRBD1 on 5 matching bases. CDR1 and CDR2 from the germline V gene are SGHRS and YFSETQ. The CDR3 runs to 15 residues. V shed 5 bases and J shed 8 bases, with 22 bases lying between them. CDR3 sequence (DNA): TGCGCCAGCAGTCACGAGGTGGGAAGGAAGGGGGGCTACACCTTC. It specifies CASSHEVGRKGGYTF.

Here the CDR3 reads CASSQGEGRYGYTF. The CDR3 DNA is TGCGCCAGCAGCCAAGGAGAAGGGAGATATGGCTACACCTTC. This chain uses TRBV4-1 with TRBJ1-2; D gene uncertain. Germline CDR1 MGHRA, CDR2 YSYEKL. The CDR3 is 14 amino acids. V dropped 1 base and J dropped 5 bases, with 11 bases sitting between them.

The chain carries TRBV3-1 (or the pseudogene TRBV3-2) and TRBJ1-6, with D possibly TRBD1 on 6 matching bases. Germline CDR1 is LGHDT and CDR2 is YNNKEL (reference sequence). The V end was cut by 4 bases, the J end by 2 bases, with 12 bases between. This CDR3 comprises 16 residues. DNA of the CDR3: TGTGCCAGCAGCCTCGGAGGGGGGGCCTATAATTCACCCCTCCACTTT. Amino acids: CASSLGGGAYNSPLHF.

This clone was seen once. The CDR3 spells CASSSRTSGGRTGELFF. The DNA for the CDR3 is TGTGCCAGCAGCTCTCGGACTAGCGGGGGCCGGACCGGGGAGCTGTTTTTT. The chain joins TRBV5-4 to TRBJ2-2; 13 bases are a match to TRBD2. The CDR3 covers 17 residues. Germline CDR1 reads SGHNT; CDR2 reads YYREEE (reference sequence). With V trimmed by 3 bases and J by 5 bases, 7 bases remained unmatched.

On this clone itself: Other DNA sequences in the same sample also yield this CDR3. V gene TRBV27 combines with J gene TRBJ1-5, with a weak D call TRBD1 (5 bases). Germline V gene data show CDR1 as MNHEY and CDR2 as SMNVEV (reference sequence). Trimming pared 4 bases from V and 4 bases from J, leaving 8 bases between. CDR3 length: 13 amino acids. The CDR3 loop reads CASSWGGNQPQHF. The CDR3 nucleotides read TGTGCCAGCAGTTGGGGGGGAAATCAGCCCCAGCATTTT.

V gene TRBV2 combines with J gene TRBJ2-5, with TRBD2 matching over 10 bases. CDR3 length: 14 amino acids. The V segment lost 4 bases and the J segment 6 bases; nucleotides outside the gene matches: 5. CDR1 SNHLY and CDR2 FYNNEI come from the germline V gene. The CDR3 nucleotides read TGTGCCAGCAGTGGGCTAGCGGGGGATAAGACCCAGTACTTC. Its protein is CASSGLAGDKTQYF.

This sequence joins TRBV5-1 and TRBJ2-7, with 7 bases matching TRBD1. V shed 3 bases and J 3 bases; nucleotides not matched to a gene: 15. The CDR3 consists of 17 residues. Germline V gene sequence: CDR1 SGHRS, CDR2 YFSETQ. The CDR3 loop reads CASSSNLGTDAFYEQYF. DNA of the CDR3: TGCGCCAGCAGCTCGAATCTAGGGACAGATGCTTTCTACGAGCAGTACTTC.

J is TRBJ2-3 and V is TRBV5-1; 10 bases map to TRBD1. The V gene's germline CDR1 is SGHRS and CDR2 YFSETQ. The CDR3 totals 15 residues. The J segment lost 7 bases and the V segment lost 2 bases, leaving 7 bases of the junction unmatched. The CDR3 loop reads CASSLGGTGENTQYF. In DNA, the CDR3 is TGCGCCAGCAGCTTAGGCGGGACAGGGGAAAATACGCAGTATTTT.

V is TRBV15 and J is TRBJ2-7; possibly TRBD1 for D (5 bases). Germline V gene lookup returns CDR1 LNHNV and CDR2 YYDKDF (reference sequence). V gave up 0 bases and J gave up 6 bases, with 9 bases separating them. CDR3 size: 13 residues. The CDR3 reads CATSRDRQTEQYF. In DNA, the CDR3 is TGTGCCACCAGCAGAGATAGACAGACCGAGCAGTACTTC.

This chain connects TRBV25-1 to TRBJ2-2, with 7 positions matching TRBD2. Germline CDR1 reads MGHDK; CDR2 reads SYGVNS. The trim removed 3 bases at V and 3 bases at J, leaving 4 bases unmatched. CDR3 length equals 15 residues. CDR3 region: CASSDERGYTGELFF. The CDR3, as DNA: TGTGCCAGCAGTGACGAGCGGGGCTACACCGGGGAGCTGTTTTTT. Together with reference TRBV25-1 and TRBJ2-2, the CDR3 gives the full variable domain: EADIYQTPRYLVIGTGKKITLECSQTMGHDKMYWYQQDPGMELHLIHYSYGVNSTEKGDLSSESTVSRIRTEHFPLTLESARPSHTSQYLCASSDERGYTGELFFGEGSRLTVL.

V gene TRBV5-1 combines with J gene TRBJ1-2, with 8 bases fitting TRBD1. Germline V lookup: CDR1 SGHRS, CDR2 YFSETQ. The CDR3 extends over 15 amino acids. The J segment lost 8 bases and the V segment lost 4 bases, leaving 13 bases of the junction unmatched. CDR3 DNA sequence: TGCGCCAGCAGCCTAGGGACAGGACTAAGCCGGGGCTACACCTTC. Translation: CASSLGTGLSRGYTF.

The V gene is TRBV15, the J gene TRBJ1-5, with TRBD1 matching 8 bases. The CDR3 spans 15 residues. The germline gives CDR1 LNHNV, CDR2 YYDKDF (reference sequence). Trimming cost V 2 bases and J 4 bases; bases outside gene matches: 4. For the CDR3, the DNA is TGTGCCACCAGCAGACTACAGGGGGAGAATCAGCCCCAGCATTTT. Translated: CATSRLQGENQPQHF.

The CDR3 loop reads CASSPTGIGSYEQYV. Written as DNA, the CDR3 is TGTGCCAGCTCACCGACAGGGATAGGGTCCTACGAGCAGTACGTC. The chain couples TRBV18 to TRBJ2-7; TRBD1 matches at 7 bases. With V trimmed by 3 bases and J by 1 base, 6 bases remained unmatched. CDR3 length equals 15 residues. In germline, CDR1 is KGHSH, CDR2 LQKENI.